These T cell receptor beta chains were read from a single sample in a study of blood T cell repertoires in COVID-19. This table comes from immunoSEQ multiplex PCR, and its TCRdb copy is limited to in-frame clones, with some not included. Found here are roughly 65,000 clones, 79% of them singletons; the top ten hold 47%. Sequencing used peripheral blood. The receptors were gathered from a human donor in a cohort sampled during active COVID-19. Both conserved end residues are part of each CDR3. The D gene is left open where the match is weak. Clone size appears in some rows only: once, few, many, or a class for an expanded clone.

J gene: TRBJ2-3; V gene: TRBV24-1; clone size: once; D gene: TRBD1; CDR3 DNA: TGTGCCACGGGTGGGGACAGGGCTACAGATACGCAGTATTTT; CDR3 protein: CATGGDRATDTQYF
J gene: TRBJ2-3; V gene: TRBV5-4; clone size: -; D gene: -; CDR3 DNA: TGTGCCAGCAGCTACAGGGATAACACAGATACGCAGTATTTT; CDR3 protein: CASSYRDNTDTQYF
J gene: TRBJ1-1; V gene: TRBV6-5; clone size: -; D gene: -; CDR3 DNA: TGTGCCAGCGGGACTCTGGGGAACACTGAAGCTTTCTTT; CDR3 protein: CASGTLGNTEAFF
J gene: TRBJ2-5; V gene: TRBV11-2; clone size: -; D gene: TRBD2; CDR3 DNA: TGTGCCAGCAGTAAGCGGGAGGGCAAAGAGACCCAGTACTTC; CDR3 protein: CASSKREGKETQYF
J gene: TRBJ2-6; V gene: TRBV25-1; clone size: -; D gene: TRBD1; CDR3 DNA: TGTGCCAGCAGTGGGGACAGGGTCCCTGGGGCCAACGTCCTGACTTTC; CDR3 protein: CASSGDRVPGANVLTF
J gene: TRBJ2-7; V gene: TRBV4-2; clone size: few; D gene: TRBD1; CDR3 DNA: TGTGCCAGCAGCCAAGATCTGGGACAGGTATCCTACGAGCAGTACTTC; CDR3 protein: CASSQDLGQVSYEQYF
J gene: TRBJ1-5; V gene: TRBV6-5; clone size: -; D gene: TRBD1; CDR3 DNA: TGTGCCAGCAGGAGGACAGGTCGGAATCAGCCCCAGCATTTT; CDR3 protein: CASRRTGRNQPQHF
J gene: TRBJ2-3; V gene: TRBV3-1/TRBV3-2; clone size: once; D gene: TRBD2; CDR3 DNA: TGTGCCAGCAGCCTCAGGCCACTAGCGGGGTCTGAAGATACGCAGTATTTT; CDR3 protein: CASSLRPLAGSEDTQYF
J gene: TRBJ1-4; V gene: TRBV7-9; clone size: -; D gene: -; CDR3 DNA: TGTGCCAGCAGCTATACAGGGTTTCAGAATGAAAAACTGTTTTTT; CDR3 protein: CASSYTGFQNEKLFF
J gene: TRBJ1-5; V gene: TRBV13; clone size: -; D gene: -; CDR3 DNA: TGTGCCAGCAGCCAAGGGGCAACCCTTAATCAGCCCCAGCATTTT; CDR3 protein: CASSQGATLNQPQHF
J gene: TRBJ1-2; V gene: TRBV6-2/TRBV6-3; clone size: -; D gene: TRBD1; CDR3 DNA: TGTGCCAGCAGTCGACAGGGCTGGGGCTACACCTTC; CDR3 protein: CASSRQGWGYTF
J gene: TRBJ1-3; V gene: TRBV7-8; clone size: once; D gene: -; CDR3 DNA: TGTGCCAGCAGCGCCACTTTTGGAAACACCATATATTTT; CDR3 protein: CASSATFGNTIYF
J gene: TRBJ1-6; V gene: TRBV5-1; clone size: few; D gene: -; CDR3 DNA: TGCGCCAGCAGCCCCGACGGGGGGAGTTCACCCCTCCACTTT; CDR3 protein: CASSPDGGSSPLHF
J gene: TRBJ2-7; V gene: TRBV27; clone size: -; D gene: TRBD2; CDR3 DNA: TGTGCCAGCAGTCCCTACCCGGGAGGCGCCCGGGGCGAGCAGTACTTC; CDR3 protein: CASSPYPGGARGEQYF
J gene: TRBJ1-2; V gene: TRBV7-6; clone size: -; D gene: TRBD1; CDR3 DNA: TGTGCCAGCAGTAAAAGCACAGGGGCTGGCTACACCTTC; CDR3 protein: CASSKSTGAGYTF
J gene: TRBJ2-7; V gene: TRBV5-6; clone size: -; D gene: -; CDR3 DNA: TGTGCCAGCAGCTTGGGTAGTTACGACTACGGATCCTACGAGCAGTACTTC; CDR3 protein: CASSLGSYDYGSYEQYF
J gene: TRBJ2-7; V gene: TRBV28; clone size: -; D gene: TRBD1; CDR3 DNA: TGTGCCAGCACCCAAACCGGGACAGTGACCTCCTACGAGCAGTACTTC; CDR3 protein: CASTQTGTVTSYEQYF
J gene: TRBJ2-2; V gene: TRBV5-5; clone size: -; D gene: TRBD2; CDR3 DNA: TGTGCCAGCAGCTTGGGTACTAGCGGGGGCCTCACCGGGGAGCTGTTTTTT; CDR3 protein: CASSLGTSGGLTGELFF
J gene: TRBJ2-2; V gene: TRBV28; clone size: -; D gene: TRBD2; CDR3 DNA: TGTGCCAGCAGCTCCTCCCGCGGACTAGCGGGCAACACCGGGGAGCTGTTTTTT; CDR3 protein: CASSSSRGLAGNTGELFF
J gene: TRBJ2-3; V gene: TRBV5-1; clone size: -; D gene: TRBD2; CDR3 DNA: TGCGCCAGCAGCTTAGGGAGCGGGGGCGGCACAGATACGCAGTATTTT; CDR3 protein: CASSLGSGGGTDTQYF
J gene: TRBJ2-5; V gene: TRBV5-4; clone size: -; D gene: TRBD2; CDR3 DNA: TGTGCCAGCAGCTTGGGCCTAGCGGGGCCCGACCAAGAGACCCAGTACTTC; CDR3 protein: CASSLGLAGPDQETQYF
J gene: TRBJ2-3; V gene: TRBV7-2; clone size: -; D gene: -; CDR3 DNA: TGTGCCAGCAGCTTACTGGACTCTAGCACAGATACGCAGTATTTT; CDR3 protein: CASSLLDSSTDTQYF
J gene: TRBJ2-5; V gene: TRBV6-6; clone size: -; D gene: -; CDR3 DNA: TGTGCCACTGGGCAAGGGACCCAGTACTTC; CDR3 protein: CATGQGTQYF
J gene: TRBJ1-4; V gene: TRBV14; clone size: -; D gene: TRBD1; CDR3 DNA: TGTGCCAGCAGCCAGTTACAGGGGGCTGGGGAAAAACTGTTTTTT; CDR3 protein: CASSQLQGAGEKLFF
J gene: TRBJ1-3; V gene: TRBV3-1/TRBV3-2; clone size: -; D gene: -; CDR3 DNA: TGTGCCAGCAGCCAAGGGACACCGTCTGGAAACACCATATATTTT; CDR3 protein: CASSQGTPSGNTIYF
J gene: TRBJ2-3; V gene: TRBV14; clone size: -; D gene: TRBD1; CDR3 DNA: TGTGCCAGCAGCCGGTGGGGGACAGGAGTCACAGATACGCAGTATTTT; CDR3 protein: CASSRWGTGVTDTQYF
J gene: TRBJ1-2; V gene: TRBV5-4; clone size: -; D gene: TRBD1; CDR3 DNA: TGTGCCAGCAGCCGCCCGGACAGGGGGAACTATGGCTACACCTTC; CDR3 protein: CASSRPDRGNYGYTF
J gene: TRBJ1-5; V gene: TRBV6-1; clone size: -; D gene: -; CDR3 DNA: TGTGCCAGCAGTGATCGGCAGGGAAGCCCCGGGCAGCCCCAGCATTTT; CDR3 protein: CASSDRQGSPGQPQHF